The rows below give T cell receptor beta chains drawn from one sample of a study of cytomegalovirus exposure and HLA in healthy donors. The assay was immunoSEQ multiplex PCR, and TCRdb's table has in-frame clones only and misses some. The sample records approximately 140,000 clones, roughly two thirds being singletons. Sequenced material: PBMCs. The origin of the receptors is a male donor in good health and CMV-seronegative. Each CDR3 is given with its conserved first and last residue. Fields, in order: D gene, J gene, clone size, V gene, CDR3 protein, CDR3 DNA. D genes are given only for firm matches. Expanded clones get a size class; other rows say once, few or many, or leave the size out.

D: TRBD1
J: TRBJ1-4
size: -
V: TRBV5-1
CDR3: CASSLATGAANEKLFF
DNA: TGCGCCAGCAGCTTGGCGACAGGGGCGGCTAATGAAAAACTGTTTTTT

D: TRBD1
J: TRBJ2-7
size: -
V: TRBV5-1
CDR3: CASSMGQLNSEQYF
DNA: TGCGCCAGCAGCATGGGACAGCTAAACTCCGAGCAGTACTTC

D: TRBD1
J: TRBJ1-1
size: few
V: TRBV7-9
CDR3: CASSGGVGRGFTEAFF
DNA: TGTGCCAGCAGCGGGGGAGTTGGCAGGGGGTTTACTGAAGCTTTCTTT

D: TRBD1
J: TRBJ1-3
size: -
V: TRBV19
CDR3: CASSTPGQGSGNTIYF
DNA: TGTGCCAGTAGTACGCCGGGACAGGGCTCTGGAAACACCATATATTTT

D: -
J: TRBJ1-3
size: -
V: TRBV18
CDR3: CASSTNGILGNTIYF
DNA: TGTGCCAGCTCCACCAACGGGATCTTGGGAAACACCATATATTTT

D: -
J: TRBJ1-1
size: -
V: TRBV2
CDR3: CASTRTEAFF
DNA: TGTGCCAGCACCCGGACTGAAGCTTTCTTT

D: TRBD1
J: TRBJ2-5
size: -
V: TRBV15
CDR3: CATAGQGLRETQYF
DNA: TGTGCCACCGCGGGACAGGGGTTAAGGGAGACCCAGTACTTC

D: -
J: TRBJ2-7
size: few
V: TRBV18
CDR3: CASSPPTGSYEQYF
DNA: TGTGCCAGCTCACCACCGACAGGATCCTACGAGCAGTACTTC

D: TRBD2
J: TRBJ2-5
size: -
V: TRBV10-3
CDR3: CAISESGLARETQYF
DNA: TGTGCCATCAGTGAGTCGGGACTAGCACGAGAGACCCAGTACTTC

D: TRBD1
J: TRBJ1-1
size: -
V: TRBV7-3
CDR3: CASSFGQGATEAFF
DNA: TGTGCCAGCAGCTTTGGGCAGGGGGCTACTGAAGCTTTCTTT

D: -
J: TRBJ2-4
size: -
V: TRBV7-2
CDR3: CASSFYDSGGGGNIQYF
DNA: TGTGCCAGCAGCTTCTACGATTCAGGGGGCGGGGGAAACATTCAGTACTTC

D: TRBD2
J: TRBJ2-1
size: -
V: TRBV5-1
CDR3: CASSLTSGSYNEQFF
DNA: TGCGCCAGCAGCTTGACTAGCGGTTCCTACAATGAGCAGTTCTTC

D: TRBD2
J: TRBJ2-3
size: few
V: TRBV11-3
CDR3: CASSSGLGIFTDTQYF
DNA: TGTGCCAGCAGCTCGGGACTAGGTATCTTCACAGATACGCAGTATTTT

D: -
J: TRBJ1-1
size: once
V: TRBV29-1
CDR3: CSVGVGEGFF
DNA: TGCAGCGTTGGAGTAGGGGAGGGTTTCTTT

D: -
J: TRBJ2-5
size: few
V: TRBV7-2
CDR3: CASSLDPPPAGTQYF
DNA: TGTGCCAGCAGCTTAGATCCACCCCCGGCAGGGACCCAGTACTTC

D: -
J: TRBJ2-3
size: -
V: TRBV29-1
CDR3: CSVGRQGGDTQYF
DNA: TGCAGCGTTGGAAGGCAGGGAGGAGATACGCAGTATTTT

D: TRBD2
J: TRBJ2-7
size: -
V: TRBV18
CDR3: CASSPLNSTSGGGYEQYF
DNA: TGTGCCAGCTCACCACTTAACTCGACTAGCGGGGGGGGCTACGAGCAGTACTTC

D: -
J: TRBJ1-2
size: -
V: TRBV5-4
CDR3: CASSLGQAGGYTF
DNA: TGTGCCAGCAGCTTGGGGCAGGCCGGTGGCTACACCTTC

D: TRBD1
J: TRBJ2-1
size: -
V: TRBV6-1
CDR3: CASRQGSYNEQFF
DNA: TGTGCCAGTCGACAGGGCTCCTACAATGAGCAGTTCTTC

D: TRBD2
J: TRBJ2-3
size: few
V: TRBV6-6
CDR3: CASSYSASGSTDTQYF
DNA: TGTGCCAGCAGTTACTCAGCTAGCGGTTCTACAGATACGCAGTATTTT

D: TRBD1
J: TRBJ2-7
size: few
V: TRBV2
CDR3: CASIRDRGSYEQYF
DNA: TGTGCCAGCATCCGTGACAGGGGGTCCTACGAGCAGTACTTC

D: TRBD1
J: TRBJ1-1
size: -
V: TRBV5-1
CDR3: CASSIGTGTTEAFF
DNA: TGCGCCAGCAGCATCGGGACAGGGACTACTGAAGCTTTCTTT

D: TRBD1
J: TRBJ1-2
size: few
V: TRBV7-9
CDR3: CASSLVSRQGIDYTF
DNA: TGTGCCAGCAGCTTAGTCTCCCGACAGGGGATTGACTACACCTTC

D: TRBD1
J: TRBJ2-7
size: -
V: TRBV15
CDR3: CATSSRDRVGEQYF
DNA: TGTGCCACCAGCTCCCGGGACAGGGTAGGCGAGCAGTACTTC

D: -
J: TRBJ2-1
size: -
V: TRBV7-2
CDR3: CASSLSTDRTYNEQFF
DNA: TGTGCCAGCAGCTTATCTACCGACAGGACCTACAATGAGCAGTTCTTC

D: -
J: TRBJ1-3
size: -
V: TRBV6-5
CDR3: CASSSSGLSGNTIYF
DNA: TGTGCCAGCAGTTCATCTGGCCTCTCTGGAAACACCATATATTTT

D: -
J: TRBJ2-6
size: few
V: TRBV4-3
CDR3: CASSQDRQESSGANVLTF
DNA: TGCGCCAGCAGCCAAGATCGCCAGGAATCATCTGGGGCCAACGTCCTGACTTTC

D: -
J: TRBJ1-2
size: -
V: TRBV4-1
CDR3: CASSQDGLTGRGYTF
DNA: TGCGCCAGCAGCCAAGATGGGCTGACGGGGAGAGGTTACACCTTC

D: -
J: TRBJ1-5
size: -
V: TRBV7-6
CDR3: CASSLQSGWNQPQHF
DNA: TGTGCCAGCAGCCTACAGTCAGGATGGAATCAGCCCCAGCATTTT

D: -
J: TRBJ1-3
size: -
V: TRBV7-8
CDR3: CASSSPRGVYSGNTIYF
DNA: TGTGCCAGCAGCTCCCCGCGGGGGGTTTACTCTGGAAACACCATATATTTT

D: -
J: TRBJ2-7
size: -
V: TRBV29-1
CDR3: CSVSEVYEQYF
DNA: TGCAGCGTGAGTGAAGTCTACGAGCAGTACTTC